This T cell receptor beta chain derives from a study of control samples from healthy donors and cancer patients. The table came from immunoSEQ multiplex PCR; TCRdb's copy has only in-frame clones and leaves some out. The sample carries roughly 130,000 clones, around 93% recorded once. CDR3 size: 13 residues. V was cut by 3 bases and J by 11 bases, with 11 bases left in between. Germline CDR1 and CDR2: MGHDK and SYGVNS. The sequenced sample was PBMCs. The TCR comes from a man over 45 with head and neck cancer. The chain carries TRBV25-1 and TRBJ1-6; no firm D call. The CDR3 sequence: CASSDNIRTPLHF. The CDR3 nucleotides read TGTGCCAGCAGTGATAACATCCGGACACCCCTCCACTTT.